These 17 T cell receptor beta chains share one sample of origin, sequenced in a study of blood T cell repertoires in COVID-19. Produced via immunoSEQ multiplex PCR; TCRdb's table is partial and in-frame only. The sample lists 170,000 or so clones, more than 75% occurring once. Specimen: peripheral blood. The receptors derive from a man in his sixties with COVID-19, enrolled during active disease.

This clone appeared a single time. This chain links TRBV4-3 with TRBJ1-6; D unclear. CDR3 size: 17 residues. Germline values: CDR1 LGHNA, CDR2 YSLEER. Trimming took 0 bases from V and 0 from J, leaving 9 bases between them. The CDR3 nucleotides read TGCGCCAGCAGCCAAGAACCCAGGTACTCCTATAATTCACCCCTCCACTTT. It encodes CASSQEPRYSYNSPLHF.

CDR3 sequence (DNA): TGTGCAACACAGGGAGAAAAACTGTTTTTT. Its translation: CATQGEKLFF. The V and J genes are TRBV11-2 and TRBJ1-4, with D possibly TRBD1 on 6 matching bases. This CDR3 has 10 amino acids. Germline CDR1 and CDR2: SGHAT and FQNNGV.

This clone was recorded only once. The rearrangement uses TRBV12-3 or TRBV12-4 and TRBJ1-4; no firm D call. V was shortened by 3 bases and J by 14 bases, with 10 bases between the two germline ends. The CDR3 length is 11 residues. CDR3 region: CASSFQEALFF. For the CDR3, the DNA is TGTGCCAGCAGTTTCCAGGAGGCTCTGTTTTTT.

This clone has only one observation. CDR3 bases: TGTGCCAGCAGCTCTCAGGGGATGGGCTCGGGTCAGCCCCAGCATTTT. Residues: CASSSQGMGSGQPQHF. The J gene is TRBJ1-5, the V gene TRBV7-8; tentatively, D is TRBD1 (6 bases). Trimming took 4 bases from V and 6 from J, leaving 19 bases between them. Per the germline V gene, CDR1 is SGHVS and CDR2 is FQNEAQ. The CDR3 is 16 residues long. Supplemented by reference TRBV7-8 and TRBJ1-5, the full variable domain reads GAGVSQSPRYKVAKRGQDVALRCDPISGHVSLFWYQQALGQGPEFLTYFQNEAQLDKSGLPSDRFFAERPEGSVSTLKIQRTQQEDSAVYLCASSSQGMGSGQPQHFGDGTRLSIL.

V and J are TRBV19 and TRBJ1-1, with D tentatively TRBD1 (6 bases). CDR3 length: 16 residues. Germline CDR1 LNHDA, CDR2 SQIVND (reference sequence). Between the trimmed V and J ends, which lost 3 bases and 4 bases, there was a span of 18 bases. The CDR3 DNA is TGTGCCAGTAGTATCCGGGGGGCAGGATGGAGCACTGAAGCTTTCTTT. Its translation is CASSIRGAGWSTEAFF.

For this clone: One junction end disagrees with the germline gene, perhaps due to a read error. Here the CDR3 reads CASSRSVRETQYF. The CDR3 nucleotides are TGTGCTAGCAGCCGTAGCGTACGAGAGACCCAGTACTTC. V is TRBV7-7 and J is TRBJ2-5; maybe TRBD2 (5 bases). This CDR3 has 13 residues. The V gene's germline CDR1 is SSHAT and CDR2 FNYEAQ (reference sequence). Full variable domain (rest looked up from reference TRBV7-7 and TRBJ2-5): GAGVSQSPRYKVTKRGQDVTLRCDPISSHATLYWYQQALGQGPEFLTYFNYEAQPDKSGLPSDRFSAERPEGSISTLTIQRTEQRDSAMYRCASSRSVRETQYFGPGTRLLVL.

The V call is TRBV7-2, the J call TRBJ1-5; TRBD1 aligns across 8 bases. V shed 2 bases and J 6 bases; nucleotides not matched to a gene: 3. Germline loops: CDR1 SGHTA, CDR2 FQGNSA. The CDR3 covers 14 residues. The CDR3 protein is CASSLKTGGQPQHF. The CDR3 DNA follows: TGTGCCAGCAGCTTAAAAACAGGGGGTCAGCCCCAGCATTTT.

In nucleotides, the CDR3 is TGCAGTGCTAGTGGGGGGGGCGCGGGGAATGAGCAGTTCTTC. The encoded protein is CSASGGGAGNEQFF. This rearrangement joins TRBV20-1 to TRBJ2-1, with a possible D match to TRBD2 (7 bases). From germline, CDR1 is DFQATT and CDR2 SNEGSKA (reference sequence). V was trimmed by 3 bases and J by 7 bases, leaving 16 bases between them. This CDR3 is built from 14 residues.

V gene TRBV21-1 combines with J gene TRBJ1-1. TRBV21-1 is classified as a pseudogene. The CDR3 runs 16 residues. The CDR3 DNA reads as TGTGCCAGCAGCAAACTTAGGCGCGGGTGTCGGACTGAAGCTTTCTTT. Its protein is CASSKLRRGCRTEAFF.

This clone was detected once. The chain combines TRBV7-2 with TRBJ1-4; D perhaps matches TRBD1 (5 bases). This CDR3 is built from 15 residues. CDR1 is SGHTA, CDR2 FQGNSA, per germline. V was cut by 1 base and J by 8 bases, with 14 bases left in between. The CDR3 is CASSLDAGRGEKLFF. As DNA, the CDR3 is TGTGCCAGCAGCTTAGATGCGGGGAGGGGAGAAAAACTGTTTTTT.

This rearrangement joins TRBV6-6 to TRBJ2-3; TRBD1 aligns across 7 bases. Trimming removed 6 bases from V and 0 bases from J; junction bases left unmatched: 6. CDR1 MNHNY and CDR2 SVGAGI come from the germline V gene (reference sequence). The CDR3 sequence is 15 residues long. CDR3 DNA: TGTGCCAGCAGGTCACAGGGGCGAAGCACAGATACGCAGTATTTT. Protein product: CASRSQGRSTDTQYF.

This clone was picked up a small number of times. The chain has TRBV10-3 and TRBJ2-7, with TRBD2 matching 8 bases. The V segment lost 7 bases and the J segment 5 bases; nucleotides outside the gene matches: 7. CDR3 size: 13 residues. Germline assignment: CDR1 ENHRY and CDR2 SYGVKD. CDR3 protein: CAIMSGSNDEQYF. The CDR3, as DNA: TGTGCCATCATGAGCGGGAGTAACGACGAGCAGTACTTC.

V and J are TRBV4-1 and TRBJ1-2; TRBD1 matches 9 bases. Per the germline V gene, CDR1 is MGHRA and CDR2 is YSYEKL. The CDR3 totals 16 residues. Losses at the gene ends were 0 bases for V and 8 bases for J; bases not matched to a gene: 10. The CDR3 DNA reads TGCGCCAGCAGCCAAGATAATACGAGACAGGGGGACGGCTACACCTTC. Its translation is CASSQDNTRQGDGYTF.

In the case of this clone: This sample includes further DNA sequences coding for the same CDR3. V and J are TRBV14 and TRBJ2-2; TRBD1 is a possible D gene (6 bases). Trimming took off 3 bases at V and 0 bases at J, with 8 bases between the two ends. The CDR3 loop spans 15 amino acids. Germline CDR1 SGHDN, CDR2 FVKESK. The chain's CDR3 is CASSHRGANTGELFF. CDR3 DNA: TGTGCCAGCAGCCACAGGGGCGCGAACACCGGGGAGCTGTTTTTT.

CDR3 sequence: CASSLAREQYF. CDR3 sequence (DNA): TGTGCCAGCAGCTTAGCCCGCGAGCAGTACTTC. The V gene is TRBV7-2, the J gene TRBJ2-7, with unresolved D. Per the germline V gene, CDR1 is SGHTA and CDR2 is FQGNSA. The V end lost 0 bases, the J end lost 6 bases, and 3 bases lay between the germline ends. This CDR3 contains 11 residues. Full variable domain (missing parts from reference TRBV7-2 and TRBJ2-7): GAGVSQSPSNKVTEKGKDVELRCDPISGHTALYWYRQSLGQGLEFLIYFQGNSAPDKSGLPSDRFSAERTGGSVSTLTIQRTQQEDSAVYLCASSLAREQYFGPGTRLTVT.

This rearrangement joins TRBV24-1 to TRBJ2-1; 9 positions match TRBD1. This CDR3 has 17 residues. Losses at the gene ends were 3 bases for V and 4 bases for J; bases not matched to a gene: 9. Germline assignment: CDR1 KGHDR and CDR2 SFDVKD. The CDR3 region is CATSDHPAGQGYNEQFF. CDR3 nucleotides: TGTGCCACCAGTGATCACCCTGCGGGACAGGGATACAATGAGCAGTTCTTC.

This chain's CDR3 is CASSYGGERSYEQYF. CDR3 DNA sequence: TGTGCCAGCAGTTATGGCGGAGAGAGATCCTACGAGCAGTACTTC. The chain carries TRBV6-2 or TRBV6-3 and TRBJ2-7, with no clear D. Germline V gene data show CDR1 as MNHEY and CDR2 as SVGEGT. This CDR3 spans 15 amino acids. Deletions cut 3 bases from V and 1 base from J, with 13 bases between.